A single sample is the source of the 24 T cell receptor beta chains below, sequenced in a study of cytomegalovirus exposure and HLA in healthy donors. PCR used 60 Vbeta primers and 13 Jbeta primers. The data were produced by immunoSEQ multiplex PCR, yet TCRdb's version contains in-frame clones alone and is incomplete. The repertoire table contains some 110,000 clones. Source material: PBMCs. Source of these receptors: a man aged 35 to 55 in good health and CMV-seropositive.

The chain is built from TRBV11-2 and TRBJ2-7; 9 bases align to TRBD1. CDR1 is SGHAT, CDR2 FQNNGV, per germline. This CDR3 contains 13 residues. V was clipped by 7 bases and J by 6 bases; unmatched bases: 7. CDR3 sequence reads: CASNPTGGPEQYF. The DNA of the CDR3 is TGTGCCAGCAACCCCACAGGGGGCCCCGAGCAGTACTTC.

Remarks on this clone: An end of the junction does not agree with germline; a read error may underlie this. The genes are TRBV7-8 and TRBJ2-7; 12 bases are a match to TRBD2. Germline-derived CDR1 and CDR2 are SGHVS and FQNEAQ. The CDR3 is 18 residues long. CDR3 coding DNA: TGTGCCAGTAGCTTAGTGGCTAGCGGGAGGGCCAGGGGCTACGAGCAGTACTTC. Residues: CASSLVASGRARGYEQYF.

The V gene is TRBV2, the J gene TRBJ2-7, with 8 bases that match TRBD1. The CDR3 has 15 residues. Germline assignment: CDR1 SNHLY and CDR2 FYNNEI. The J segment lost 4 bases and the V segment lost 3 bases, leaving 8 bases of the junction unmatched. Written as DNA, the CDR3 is TGTGCCAGCAGTGATATCTGGACAGGGATATACGAGCAGTACTTC. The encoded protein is CASSDIWTGIYEQYF.

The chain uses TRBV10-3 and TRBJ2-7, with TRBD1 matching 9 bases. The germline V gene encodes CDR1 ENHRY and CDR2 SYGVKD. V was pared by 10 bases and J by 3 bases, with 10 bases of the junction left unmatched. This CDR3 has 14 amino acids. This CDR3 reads CATVGGTGNYEQYF. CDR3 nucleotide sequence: TGTGCCACCGTCGGAGGGACAGGGAACTACGAGCAGTACTTC.

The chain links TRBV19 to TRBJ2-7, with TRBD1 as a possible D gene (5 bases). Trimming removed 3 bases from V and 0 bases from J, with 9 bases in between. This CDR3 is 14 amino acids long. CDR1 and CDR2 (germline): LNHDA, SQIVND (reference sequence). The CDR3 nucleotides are TGTGCCAGTAGTATGCAGGGTTACTCCTACGAGCAGTACTTC. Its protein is CASSMQGYSYEQYF.

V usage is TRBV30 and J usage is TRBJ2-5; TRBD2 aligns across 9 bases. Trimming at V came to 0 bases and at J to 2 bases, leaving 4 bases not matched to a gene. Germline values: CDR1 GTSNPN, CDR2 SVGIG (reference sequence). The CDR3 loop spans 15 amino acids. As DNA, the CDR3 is TGTGCCTGGAGTGTCGGGACTAGCAGACAAGAGACCCAGTACTTC. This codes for CAWSVGTSRQETQYF.

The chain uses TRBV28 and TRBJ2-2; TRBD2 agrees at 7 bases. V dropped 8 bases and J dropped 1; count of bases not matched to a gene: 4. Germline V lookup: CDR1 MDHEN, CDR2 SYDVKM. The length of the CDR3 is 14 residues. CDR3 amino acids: CASVSGQNTGELFF. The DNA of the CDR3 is TGTGCCAGCGTTAGCGGGCAGAACACCGGGGAGCTGTTTTTT.

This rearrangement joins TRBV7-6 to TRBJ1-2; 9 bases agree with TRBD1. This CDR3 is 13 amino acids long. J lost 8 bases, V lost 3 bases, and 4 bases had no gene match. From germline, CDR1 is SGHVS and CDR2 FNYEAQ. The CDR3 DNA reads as TGTGCCAGCAGCTTGGGGACAGGGCAAGGCTACACCTTC. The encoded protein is CASSLGTGQGYTF.

The CDR3 here is CASSPRRQERNTIYF. CDR3 nucleotide sequence: TGTGCCAGCAGCCCCAGGAGACAGGAGCGAAACACCATATATTTT. The rearrangement links TRBV7-2 to TRBJ1-3; D might be TRBD1 (6 bases). Germline CDR1 reads SGHTA; CDR2 reads FQGNSA. V lost 5 bases and J 5 bases, leaving 16 bases between the germline ends. There are 15 residues in the CDR3.

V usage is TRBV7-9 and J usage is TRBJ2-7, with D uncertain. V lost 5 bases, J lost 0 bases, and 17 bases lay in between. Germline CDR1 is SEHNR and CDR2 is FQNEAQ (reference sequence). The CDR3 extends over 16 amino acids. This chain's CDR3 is CASSLLAVATSYEQYF. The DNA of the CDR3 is TGTGCCAGCAGCCTCTTGGCGGTTGCTACCTCCTACGAGCAGTACTTC.

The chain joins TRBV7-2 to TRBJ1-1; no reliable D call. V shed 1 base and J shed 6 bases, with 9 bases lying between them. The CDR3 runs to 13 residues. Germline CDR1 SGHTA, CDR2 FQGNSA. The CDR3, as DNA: TGTGCCAGCAGCTTAGAAGCAGGTTCTGAAGCTTTCTTT. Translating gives CASSLEAGSEAFF.

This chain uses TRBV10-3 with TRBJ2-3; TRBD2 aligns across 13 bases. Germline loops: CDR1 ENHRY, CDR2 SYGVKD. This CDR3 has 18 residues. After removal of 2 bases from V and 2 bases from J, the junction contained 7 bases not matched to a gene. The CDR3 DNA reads TGTGCCATCAGTGAGCCGGAAGGACTAGCGGGGGACACAGATACGCAGTATTTT. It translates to CAISEPEGLAGDTDTQYF.

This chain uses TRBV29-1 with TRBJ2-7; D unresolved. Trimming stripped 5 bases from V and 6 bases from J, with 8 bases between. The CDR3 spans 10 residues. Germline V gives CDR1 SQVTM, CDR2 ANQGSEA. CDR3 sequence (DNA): TGCAGCGTTATCGTGGCCGAGCAGTACTTC. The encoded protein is CSVIVAEQYF.

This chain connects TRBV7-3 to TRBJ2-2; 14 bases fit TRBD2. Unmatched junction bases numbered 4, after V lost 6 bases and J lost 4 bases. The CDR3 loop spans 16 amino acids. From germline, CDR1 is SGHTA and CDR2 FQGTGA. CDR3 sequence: CASSDGLAGGTGELFF. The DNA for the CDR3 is TGTGCCAGCAGTGATGGACTAGCGGGAGGCACCGGGGAGCTGTTTTTT.

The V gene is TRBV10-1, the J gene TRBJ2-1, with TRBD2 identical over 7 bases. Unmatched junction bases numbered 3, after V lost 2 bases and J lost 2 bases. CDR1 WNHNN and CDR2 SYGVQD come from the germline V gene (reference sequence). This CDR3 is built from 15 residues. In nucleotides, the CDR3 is TGCGCCAGCAGTGAGGTGGCGGGGGCCTACAATGAGCAGTTCTTC. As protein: CASSEVAGAYNEQFF.

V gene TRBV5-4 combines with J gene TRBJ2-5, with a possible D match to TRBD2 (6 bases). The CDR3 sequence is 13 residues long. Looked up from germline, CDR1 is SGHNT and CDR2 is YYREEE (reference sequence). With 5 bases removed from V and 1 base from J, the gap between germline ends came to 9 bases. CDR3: CASSWDSQETQYF. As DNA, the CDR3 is TGTGCCAGCAGTTGGGACTCCCAAGAGACCCAGTACTTC.

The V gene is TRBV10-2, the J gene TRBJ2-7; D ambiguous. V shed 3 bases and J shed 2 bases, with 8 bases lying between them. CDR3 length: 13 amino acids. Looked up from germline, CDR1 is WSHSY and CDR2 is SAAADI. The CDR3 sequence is CASSEELPYEQYF. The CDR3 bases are TGCGCCAGCAGTGAAGAACTGCCCTACGAGCAGTACTTC.

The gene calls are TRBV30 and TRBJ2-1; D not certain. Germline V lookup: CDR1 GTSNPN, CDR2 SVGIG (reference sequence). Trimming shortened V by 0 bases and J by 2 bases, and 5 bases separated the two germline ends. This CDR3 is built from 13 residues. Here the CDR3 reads CAWSVSTYNEQFF. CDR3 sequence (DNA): TGTGCCTGGAGTGTATCCACCTACAATGAGCAGTTCTTC.

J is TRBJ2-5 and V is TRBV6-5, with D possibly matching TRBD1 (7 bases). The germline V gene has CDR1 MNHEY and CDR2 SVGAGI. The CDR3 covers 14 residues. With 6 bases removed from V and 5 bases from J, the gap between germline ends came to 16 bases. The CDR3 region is CASSSGGPGETQYF. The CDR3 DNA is TGTGCCAGCAGCTCAGGGGGGCCGGGGGAGACCCAGTACTTC.

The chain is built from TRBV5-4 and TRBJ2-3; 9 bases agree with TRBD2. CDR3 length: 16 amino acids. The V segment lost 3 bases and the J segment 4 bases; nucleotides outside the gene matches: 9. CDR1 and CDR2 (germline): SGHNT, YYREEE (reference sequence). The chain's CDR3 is CASSSSLAGWADTQYF. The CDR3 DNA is TGTGCCAGCAGCTCTTCCCTAGCGGGATGGGCAGATACGCAGTATTTT.

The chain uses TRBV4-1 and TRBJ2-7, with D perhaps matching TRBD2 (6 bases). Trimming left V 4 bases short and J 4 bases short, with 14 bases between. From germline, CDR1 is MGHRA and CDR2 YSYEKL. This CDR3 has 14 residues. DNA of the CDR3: TGCGCCAGCAGCCCCACAGAGGGACTTTACGAGCAGTACTTC. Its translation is CASSPTEGLYEQYF.

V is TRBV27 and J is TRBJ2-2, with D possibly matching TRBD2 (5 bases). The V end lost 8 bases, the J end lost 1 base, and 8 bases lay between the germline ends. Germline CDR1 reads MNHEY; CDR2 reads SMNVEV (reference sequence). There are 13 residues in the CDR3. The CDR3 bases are TGTGCCAGCTCGGACTTGAACACCGGGGAGCTGTTTTTT. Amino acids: CASSDLNTGELFF.

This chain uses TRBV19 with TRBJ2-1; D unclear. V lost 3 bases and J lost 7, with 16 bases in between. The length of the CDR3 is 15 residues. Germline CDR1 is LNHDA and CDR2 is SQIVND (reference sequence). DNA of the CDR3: TGTGCCAGTAGTATTACTCTCCCAGCGACTAATGAGCAGTTCTTC. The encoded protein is CASSITLPATNEQFF.

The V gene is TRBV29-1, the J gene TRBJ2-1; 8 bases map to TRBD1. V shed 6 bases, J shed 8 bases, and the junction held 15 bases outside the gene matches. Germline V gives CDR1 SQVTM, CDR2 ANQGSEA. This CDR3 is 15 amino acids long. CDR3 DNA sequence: TGCAGCGTGGCCCGGACAGGGACAAGGAAGGATGAGCAGTTCTTC. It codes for CSVARTGTRKDEQFF.